The rows below give T cell receptor beta chains drawn from one sample of a study of Tregs in tolerant kidney transplant recipients. Here immunoSEQ multiplex PCR was the method, and the copy in TCRdb shows in-frame clones only, minus some. The sample lists about 87,000 clones, 93% occurring once. Here the sequenced sample was CD4+ T cells from blood, taken before the transplant. The origin of the receptors is a human donor who received a combined kidney and bone marrow transplant. Both conserved end residues are part of each CDR3. D genes are given only for firm matches. The size of a clone is reported for some rows only, either as once, few or many, or as a class for expanded clones.

V: TRBV4-2; D: TRBD1; J: TRBJ1-1; size: -; CDR3: CASSRRDTGVRGTEAFF; DNA: TGTGCCAGCAGCCGGAGGGATACAGGGGTTCGTGGCACTGAAGCTTTCTTT
V: TRBV5-6; D: TRBD1; J: TRBJ2-7; size: once; CDR3: CASQGVGTLSYEQYF; DNA: TGTGCCAGCCAGGGGGTTGGGACATTGAGCTACGAGCAGTACTTC
V: TRBV28; D: -; J: TRBJ1-6; size: -; CDR3: CASSFQGSSYNSPLHF; DNA: TGTGCCAGCAGTTTCCAGGGAAGCTCCTATAATTCCCCCCTCCACTTT
V: TRBV2; D: -; J: TRBJ1-1; size: few; CDR3: CATRRDMNTEAFF; DNA: TGTGCCACCCGCAGAGACATGAACACTGAAGCTTTCTTT
V: TRBV5-8; D: -; J: TRBJ1-2; size: few; CDR3: CASSFLSYGYTF; DNA: TGTGCCAGCAGCTTCCTCAGCTATGGCTACACCTTC
V: TRBV5-1; D: TRBD1; J: TRBJ2-5; size: -; CDR3: CASSSGTGEETQYF; DNA: TGCGCCAGCAGCTCCGGGACAGGGGAAGAGACCCAGTACTTC
V: TRBV5-4; D: -; J: TRBJ1-1; size: -; CDR3: CASSAKVDTEAFF; DNA: TGTGCCAGCAGCGCGAAAGTGGACACTGAAGCTTTCTTT
V: TRBV19; D: -; J: TRBJ2-3; size: once; CDR3: CASSMGPTGTDTQYF; DNA: TGTGCCAGTAGTATGGGTCCTACAGGCACAGATACGCAGTATTTT
V: TRBV19; D: TRBD1; J: TRBJ1-1; size: -; CDR3: CASSTGGRTEAFF; DNA: TGTGCCAGTAGTACAGGGGGCAGGACTGAAGCTTTCTTT
V: TRBV7-9; D: -; J: TRBJ2-2; size: -; CDR3: CASSLKQPNTGELFF; DNA: TGTGCCAGCAGCTTAAAACAGCCGAACACCGGGGAGCTGTTTTTT
V: TRBV10-3; D: TRBD1; J: TRBJ1-5; size: -; CDR3: CAISEADRGKGNQPQHF; DNA: TGTGCCATCAGTGAAGCCGACAGGGGGAAAGGCAATCAGCCCCAGCATTTT
V: TRBV7-3; D: -; J: TRBJ1-1; size: -; CDR3: CASSFPGREAFF; DNA: TGTGCCAGCAGCTTCCCGGGGAGAGAAGCTTTCTTT
V: TRBV5-1; D: -; J: TRBJ1-1; size: -; CDR3: CASSLETHRGTEAFF; DNA: TGCGCCAGCAGCTTAGAAACACATCGTGGCACTGAAGCTTTCTTT
V: TRBV19; D: -; J: TRBJ2-7; size: -; CDR3: CASSITRVDEQYF; DNA: TGTGCCAGTAGTATCACCAGGGTCGACGAGCAGTACTTC
V: TRBV5-1; D: -; J: TRBJ2-3; size: -; CDR3: CASSLVSVTKDTQYF; DNA: TGCGCCAGCAGCTTAGTAAGCGTTACTAAGGATACGCAGTATTTT
V: TRBV19; D: -; J: TRBJ2-1; size: -; CDR3: CASSPSGLGTDEIYNEQFF; DNA: TGTGCCAGTAGCCCCTCGGGACTAGGGACAGACGAAATCTACAATGAGCAGTTCTTC
V: TRBV27; D: -; J: TRBJ2-1; size: -; CDR3: CASTSGSFSNEQFF; DNA: TGTGCCAGCACCTCCGGGTCCTTCAGCAATGAGCAGTTCTTC